What follows describes a single TCR beta chain. Its antigen remains unidentified. Time point given: proximal margin of the surgical specimen (macroscopically non-inflamed). Method: immunoSEQ multiplex PCR; TCRdb's copy keeps in-frame clones and lacks some. The sample has around 7,000 clones, 60% to 80% seen once. This entry belongs to a study of T cell repertoires in ileal Crohn's disease. About the research overall: Operated complications were stricturing disease (about 60%) and penetrating disease (around 40%). About half received postoperative treatment, roughly ten with thiopurines and 15 to 20 anti-TNF. Biopsies at the proximal margin of the resected specimen form MI samples. Regarding the study as a whole: Compared with non-smokers, active smokers at surgery showed more clonal expansions.

The germline CDR1 and CDR2 sequences are SGHVS and FNYEAQ. This CDR3 comprises 14 residues. The germline V and J ends were trimmed by 1 base and 1 base, with 5 bases remaining between them. The receptor was derived from an adult with Crohn's disease. The chain recombines TRBV7-6 with TRBJ2-1; D remains ambiguous. Sequences were obtained from ileal tissue. CDR3 sequence (DNA): TGTGCCAGCAGCTTAGGACCATCCTACAATGAGCAGTTCTTC. This translates into CASSLGPSYNEQFF.